The 10 T cell receptor beta chains given below trace back to one sample, sequenced in a study of control samples from healthy donors and cancer patients. The table came from immunoSEQ multiplex PCR; TCRdb's copy has only in-frame clones and leaves some out. The sample lists about 89,000 clones; approximately 86% were seen once. The specimen was blood. The receptors shown here come from a man aged 25 to 45 in good health.

The chain carries TRBV27 and TRBJ2-4, with 8 nucleotides matching TRBD2. Losses at the gene ends were 5 bases for V and 0 bases for J; bases not matched to a gene: 9. The CDR3 loop spans 17 amino acids. CDR1 MNHEY and CDR2 SMNVEV come from the germline V gene (reference sequence). The DNA of the CDR3 is TGTGCCAGCAGTCCCTCGGGGGGGTTTGTAGCCAAAAACATTCAGTACTTC. Translating it yields CASSPSGGFVAKNIQYF.

The rearrangement joins TRBV19 to TRBJ1-4; D gene uncertain. CDR1 is LNHDA and CDR2 is SQIVND in the germline V gene (reference sequence). V gave up 4 bases and J gave up 6 bases, with 6 bases separating them. CDR3 length: 12 residues. CDR3 residues: CASSSSHEKLFF. The DNA of the CDR3 is TGTGCCAGTAGTAGCAGTCATGAAAAACTGTTTTTT.

This sequence joins TRBV11-2 and TRBJ2-1; 15 nucleotides match TRBD2. CDR1 is SGHAT, CDR2 FQNNGV, per germline. V shed 5 bases, J shed 10 bases, and the junction held 9 bases outside the gene matches. The length of the CDR3 is 16 residues. CDR3 protein: CASSPRTSGGAREQFF. The CDR3, as DNA: TGTGCCAGCAGCCCAAGGACTAGCGGGGGGGCAAGGGAGCAGTTCTTC. Complete variable domain (other parts from reference TRBV11-2 and TRBJ2-1): EAGVAQSPRYKIIEKRQSVAFWCNPISGHATLYWYQQILGQGPKLLIQFQNNGVVDDSQLPKDRFSAERLKGVDSTLKIQPAKLEDSAVYLCASSPRTSGGAREQFFGPGTRLTVL.

The chain has TRBV3-1 (or the pseudogene TRBV3-2) and TRBJ1-3; D gene unclear. The V gene lost 0 bases and the J gene lost 0 bases, with 6 bases spanning the gap. CDR1 and CDR2 from the germline V gene are LGHDT and YNNKEL (reference sequence). The CDR3 has 15 amino acids. Written as DNA, the CDR3 is TGTGCCAGCAGCCAAGAGGGCAGCTCTGGAAACACCATATATTTT. It yields the protein CASSQEGSSGNTIYF.

The gene calls are TRBV6-1 and TRBJ2-7, with D possibly TRBD1 on 6 matching bases. V was trimmed by 2 bases and J by 5 bases, leaving 13 bases between them. This CDR3 has 14 residues. Germline CDR1 is MNHNS and CDR2 is SASEGT. The CDR3 sequence is CASSESNRDHEQYF. In nucleotides, the CDR3 is TGTGCCAGCAGTGAATCGAACAGGGACCACGAGCAGTACTTC.

V gene TRBV3-1 (or the pseudogene TRBV3-2) combines with J gene TRBJ2-1, with 13 bases identical to TRBD2. With V trimmed by 1 base and J by 7 bases, 7 bases remained unmatched. Germline V gene sequence: CDR1 LGHDT, CDR2 YNNKEL (reference sequence). There are 17 residues in the CDR3. The CDR3 DNA follows: TGTGCCAGCAGCCAAGCCGGACTAGCGGGGGCGGGGAATGAGCAGTTCTTC. Encoded protein: CASSQAGLAGAGNEQFF.

This clone was recorded only once. The chain links TRBV19 to TRBJ1-2, with 9 bases matching TRBD1. The junction had 4 bases not matched to a gene; V was cut back by 6 bases and J by 8 bases. The CDR3 contains 12 residues. Germline-derived CDR1 and CDR2 are LNHDA and SQIVND (reference sequence). CDR3 sequence: CASRRDREGYTF. The CDR3 DNA follows: TGTGCCAGTAGGAGGGACAGGGAAGGCTACACCTTC.

In DNA, the CDR3 is TGTGCCAGCAGTGACGACCCCGGTGGCTATGGCTACACCTTC. Encoded protein: CASSDDPGGYGYTF. The J gene is TRBJ1-2, the V gene TRBV6-1, with D unclear. The CDR3 is 14 residues long. Germline values: CDR1 MNHNS, CDR2 SASEGT. The V and J ends lost 3 bases and 4 bases respectively, with 12 bases between them.

The rearrangement uses TRBV21-1 and TRBJ2-7; no DNA check was done on the table's D call, TRBD2. TRBV21-1 is shown as a pseudogene. The CDR3 extends over 13 amino acids. The CDR3 bases are TGTGCCAGCAGCAAGTCGCAGGAGGGTCGGCAGTACGTC. This encodes CASSKSQEGRQYV.

The chain employs TRBV2 and TRBJ2-2, with TRBD2 matching 12 bases. Germline V gene lookup returns CDR1 SNHLY and CDR2 FYNNEI. The CDR3 spans 16 residues. V shed 6 bases and J 0 bases; nucleotides not matched to a gene: 2. This CDR3 is CASRGTSGSNTGELFF. The DNA for the CDR3 is TGTGCCAGCAGAGGGACTAGCGGGTCGAACACCGGGGAGCTGTTTTTT.